This T cell receptor beta chain appears in the sequencing data of a study of blood T cell repertoires in COVID-19. Study background: The United States, Italy and Spain were the sources of the acute and convalescent COVID-19 samples. Sources were T cells, B-cell-depleted T cells, or PBMCs; the material itself was cDNA or gDNA.

Germline V CDR1 and CDR2: KGHSH, LQKENI. The CDR3 runs to 15 residues. The V and J ends lost 3 bases and 2 bases, in that order; junction bases with no gene match: 3. Authors' data handling: By means of reference gene primer amplification, nucleated cell counts were estimated. Generated by immunoSEQ multiplex PCR, the TCRdb table keeps only in-frame clones and is missing some. For V, J and clone size, that table is used; D and trimming come from the DNA. The sample consists of tens of thousands of clones, roughly 87% of them appearing once. This clonotype was obtained from a woman in her forties or fifties with active COVID-19. J is TRBJ2-7 and V is TRBV18, with 11 nucleotides matching TRBD2. The sequencing sample was made of peripheral blood. In nucleotides, the CDR3 is TGTGCCAGCTCACCTAGCGGGAGGGCCCCCTACGAGCAGTACTTC. The encoded protein is CASSPSGRAPYEQYF.